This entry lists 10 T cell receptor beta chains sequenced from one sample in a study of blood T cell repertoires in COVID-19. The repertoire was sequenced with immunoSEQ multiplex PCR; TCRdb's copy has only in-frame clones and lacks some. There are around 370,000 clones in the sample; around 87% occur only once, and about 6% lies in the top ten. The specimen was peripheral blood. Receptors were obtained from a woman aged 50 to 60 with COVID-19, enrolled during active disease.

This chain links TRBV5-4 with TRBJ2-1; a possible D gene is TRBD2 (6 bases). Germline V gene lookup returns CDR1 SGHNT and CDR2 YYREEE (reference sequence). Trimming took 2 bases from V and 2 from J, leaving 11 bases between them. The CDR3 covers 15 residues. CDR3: CASSFAGITYNEQFF. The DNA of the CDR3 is TGTGCCAGCAGCTTCGCGGGAATTACCTACAATGAGCAGTTCTTC.

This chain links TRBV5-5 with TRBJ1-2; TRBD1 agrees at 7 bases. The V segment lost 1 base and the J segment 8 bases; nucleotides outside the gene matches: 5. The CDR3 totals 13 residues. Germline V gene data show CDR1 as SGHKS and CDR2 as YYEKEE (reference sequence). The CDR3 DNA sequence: TGTGCCAGCAGCTTGCAGGGGGGTGGAGGCTACACCTTC. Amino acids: CASSLQGGGGYTF.

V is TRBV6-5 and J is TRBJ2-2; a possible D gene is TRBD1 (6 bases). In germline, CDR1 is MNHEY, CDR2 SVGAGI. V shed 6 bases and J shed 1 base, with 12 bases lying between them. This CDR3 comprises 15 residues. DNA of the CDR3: TGTGCCAGCAGAAGAGGGACAAAGAACACCGGGGAGCTGTTTTTT. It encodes CASRRGTKNTGELFF.

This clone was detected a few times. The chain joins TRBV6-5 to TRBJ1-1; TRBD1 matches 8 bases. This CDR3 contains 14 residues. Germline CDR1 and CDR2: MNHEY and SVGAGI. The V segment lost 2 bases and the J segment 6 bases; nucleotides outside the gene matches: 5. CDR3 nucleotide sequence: TGTGCCAGCAGTTACCGGCAGGGGGCCTCTGAAGCTTTCTTT. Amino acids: CASSYRQGASEAFF.

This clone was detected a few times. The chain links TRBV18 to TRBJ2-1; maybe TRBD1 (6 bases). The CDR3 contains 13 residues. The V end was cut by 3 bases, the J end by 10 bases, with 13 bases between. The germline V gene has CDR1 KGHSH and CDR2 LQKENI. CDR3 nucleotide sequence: TGTGCCAGCTCACCCCCAGGGGTGAGCGAGCAGTTCTTC. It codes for CASSPPGVSEQFF.

The CDR3 spells CASRGDYEQYF. The CDR3 DNA reads as TGCGCCAGCCGCGGGGACTACGAGCAGTACTTC. V and J are TRBV10-2 and TRBJ2-7; D is possibly TRBD2 (6 bases). The length of the CDR3 is 11 residues. Germline values: CDR1 WSHSY, CDR2 SAAADI. Trimming took 8 bases from V and 3 from J, leaving 8 bases between them.

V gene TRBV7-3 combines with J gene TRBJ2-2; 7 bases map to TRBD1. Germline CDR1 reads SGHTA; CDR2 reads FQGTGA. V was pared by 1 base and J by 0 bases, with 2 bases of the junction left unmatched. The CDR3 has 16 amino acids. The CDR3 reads CASSLMGTANTGELFF. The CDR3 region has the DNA TGTGCCAGCAGCTTAATGGGGACAGCGAACACCGGGGAGCTGTTTTTT.

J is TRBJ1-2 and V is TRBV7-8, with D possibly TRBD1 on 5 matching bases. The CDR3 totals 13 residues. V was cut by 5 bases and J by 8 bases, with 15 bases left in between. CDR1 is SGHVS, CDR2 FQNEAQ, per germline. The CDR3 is CASSQPGQGGYTF. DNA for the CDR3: TGTGCCAGCAGCCAACCAGGGCAAGGCGGCTACACCTTC.

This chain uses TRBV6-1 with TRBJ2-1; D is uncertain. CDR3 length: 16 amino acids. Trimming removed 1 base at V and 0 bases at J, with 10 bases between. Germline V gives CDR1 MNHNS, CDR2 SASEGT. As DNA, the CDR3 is TGTGCCAGCAGTGAAGTAGGAACAGCCTCCTACAATGAGCAGTTCTTC. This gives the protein CASSEVGTASYNEQFF.

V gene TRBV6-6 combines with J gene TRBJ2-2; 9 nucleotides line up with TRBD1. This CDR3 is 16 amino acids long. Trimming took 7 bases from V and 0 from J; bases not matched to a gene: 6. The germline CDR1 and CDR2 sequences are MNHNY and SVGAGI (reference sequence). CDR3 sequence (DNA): TGTGCCAGCACTCCGAGACAGGGGGCGAACACCGGGGAGCTGTTTTTT. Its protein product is CASTPRQGANTGELFF.